This T cell receptor (beta chain) comes out of a study of OX40 agonist ivuxolimab in advanced cancers. Libraries were prepared by immunoSEQ multiplex PCR; TCRdb keeps only in-frame clonotypes and omits some of them. Here the sample spans around 78,000 clones, 80% to 90% being singletons. CDR1 ENHRY and CDR2 SYGVKD come from the germline V gene. The CDR3 loop spans 14 amino acids. Trimming took 8 bases from V and 5 from J; bases not matched to a gene: 6. This chain uses TRBV10-3 with TRBJ2-1, with TRBD1 matching 10 bases. The sample was CD4+ or CD8+ T cells sorted from blood, taken in a trial of the OX40 agonist ivuxolimab. The origin of this receptor is an adult with an advanced solid tumor such as melanoma, head and neck, liver or kidney cancer. The CDR3, as DNA: TGTGCCATCGGGGGACAGGGGACAAACAATGAGCAGTTCTTC. Protein product: CAIGGQGTNNEQFF.